The source of this T cell receptor beta chain is a study of T cells expressing NK-cell markers. The study, taken as a whole, reports: The same clonotypes also predominated in the CD3+CD56-NKG2C+ fraction of four donors. Each of a handful of donors carried dominant NKG2C+ clonotypes accounting for roughly 1.0-7.5% of CD8+ T cells.

Researchers built TCR beta cDNA using 5'RACE template switching with UMIs. Using the 5' RACE reads, TCRdb records one entry per CDR3 protein without DNA. This sample's table reports a few hundred thousand distinct CDR3 sequences. As concerns this clonotype: What it recognizes is unknown.

Germline V lookup: CDR1 GTSNPN, CDR2 SVGIG (reference sequence). This CDR3 comprises 14 residues. This sequence joins TRBV30 and TRBJ2-1; absent DNA, TCRdb's TRBD1 call cannot be checked. Sequencing was done on a sample of blood T cells: a sorted CD56 or NKG2C T cell subset, CD4+ or CD8+ T cells, or bulk PBMC T cells (not recorded which). This receptor was identified in a woman in her fifties or sixties in good health. The CDR3 is CAWSTWGGYNEQFF.